These 16 T cell receptor beta chains were all obtained from the same sample, sequenced in a study of T cell responses to AZD1222 COVID-19 vaccine. Repertoires were generated with immunoSEQ multiplex PCR, while TCRdb's copy carries only in-frame clones and drops some. The data contain 100,000 to 150,000 clones, 80% to 90% of them singletons. The sequencing used peripheral blood, collected on day 0 of AZD1222 vaccination. The receptor source for this set is an adult in good health.

This clone was found a few times. This chain uses TRBV10-2 with TRBJ1-2; D is uncertain. CDR3 length equals 13 residues. Trimming removed 2 bases from V and 4 bases from J, with 8 bases in between. CDR1 and CDR2 from the germline V gene are WSHSY and SAAADI. This chain's CDR3 is CASSEVPGYGYTF. CDR3 in DNA: TGCGCCAGCAGTGAGGTCCCGGGCTATGGCTACACCTTC.

This clone has a handful of counts. V gene TRBV29-1 combines with J gene TRBJ1-4; no clear D gene. V was shortened by 4 bases and J by 0 bases, with 12 bases between the two germline ends. CDR1 is SQVTM, CDR2 ANQGSEA, per germline. The CDR3 is made up of 15 amino acids. CDR3 sequence reads: CSVAAEHATNEKLFF. CDR3 nucleotide sequence: TGCAGCGTTGCCGCCGAACACGCAACTAATGAAAAACTGTTTTTT.

The table lists this clone with a few counts. The DNA of the CDR3 is TGCGCCAGCAGCCAAATGCTCGAGACAGGGAACAATGAGCAGTTCTTC. It translates to CASSQMLETGNNEQFF. The chain joins TRBV4-1 to TRBJ2-1, with 7 bases fitting TRBD1. The CDR3 sequence is 16 residues long. The V and J ends lost 2 bases and 5 bases, in that order; junction bases with no gene match: 9. Germline V gene sequence: CDR1 MGHRA, CDR2 YSYEKL.

The chain recombines TRBV5-1 with TRBJ2-2; TRBD2 matches at 8 bases. This CDR3 is 17 amino acids long. The germline V gene encodes CDR1 SGHRS and CDR2 YFSETQ. V trimming: 2 bases; J trimming: 4 bases; junction bases outside the gene matches: 10. The CDR3 sequence: CASSFTGLESGTGELFF. DNA of the CDR3: TGCGCCAGCAGCTTTACGGGACTAGAAAGTGGCACCGGGGAGCTGTTTTTT.

The V and J genes are TRBV10-3 and TRBJ2-1, with 14 bases identical to TRBD2. From germline, CDR1 is ENHRY and CDR2 SYGVKD. CDR3 size: 15 residues. The trim removed 6 bases at V and 5 bases at J, leaving 3 bases unmatched. The CDR3 sequence: CAIRPTSGRDNEQFF. The DNA of the CDR3 is TGTGCCATCAGACCGACTAGCGGGAGGGACAATGAGCAGTTCTTC.

The chain couples TRBV30 to TRBJ2-5; 7 bases map to TRBD1. This CDR3 has 16 residues. With V trimmed by 1 base and J by 10 bases, 18 bases remained unmatched. Germline lookup yields CDR1 GTSNPN and CDR2 SVGIG (reference sequence). The CDR3 loop reads CAWSALPTGSPRGQYF. In nucleotides, the CDR3 is TGTGCCTGGAGTGCTCTTCCGACAGGGAGCCCGAGGGGCCAGTACTTC.

V usage is TRBV28 and J usage is TRBJ2-7, with D perhaps matching TRBD1 (6 bases). The germline CDR1 and CDR2 sequences are MDHEN and SYDVKM. V lost 5 bases and J 1 base, leaving 12 bases between the germline ends. The CDR3 spans 14 residues. The CDR3: CASSATGLSYEQYF. The CDR3, as DNA: TGTGCCAGCAGTGCCACAGGGTTATCCTACGAGCAGTACTTC.

This sequence joins TRBV14 and TRBJ2-1; 12 bases line up with TRBD2. CDR1 is SGHDN, CDR2 FVKESK, per germline. The V and J ends lost 3 bases and 7 bases, in that order; junction bases with no gene match: 7. The CDR3 spans 16 residues. The CDR3 DNA follows: TGTGCCAGCAGCCAGGTACTAGCGGGAGGACGGAATGAGCAGTTCTTC. Translated, it gives CASSQVLAGGRNEQFF.

CDR3 amino acids: CASSPTPSGRAGEQYF. In DNA, the CDR3 is TGTGCCAGCTCCCCAACCCCTAGCGGGAGGGCCGGCGAGCAGTACTTC. This sequence joins TRBV13 and TRBJ2-7; 12 nucleotides agree with TRBD2. The CDR3 covers 16 residues. Unmatched junction bases numbered 14, after V lost 8 bases and J lost 6 bases. Germline V gene data show CDR1 as PRHDT and CDR2 as FYEKMQ (reference sequence). Using reference TRBV13 and TRBJ2-7 for the parts outside the CDR3, the full variable domain is AAGVIQSPRHLIKEKRETATLKCYPIPRHDTVYWYQQGPGQDPQFLISFYEKMQSDKGSIPDRFSAQQFSDYHSELNMSSLELGDSALYFCASSPTPSGRAGEQYFGPGTRLTVT.

The genes are TRBV27 and TRBJ2-5; 10 nucleotides agree with TRBD2. The V gene's germline CDR1 is MNHEY and CDR2 SMNVEV (reference sequence). Trimming cost V 2 bases and J 7 bases; bases outside gene matches: 7. The CDR3 length is 15 residues. The CDR3: CASSLRAGGVWTQYF. The CDR3 bases are TGTGCCAGCAGTTTACGAGCGGGAGGGGTGTGGACCCAGTACTTC.

This clone has only a few counts. CDR3 loop: CASSPPGQHYEQYF. The CDR3 DNA reads as TGTGCCAGCAGCCCGCCCGGACAGCACTACGAGCAGTACTTC. This chain uses TRBV3-1 (or the pseudogene TRBV3-2) with TRBJ2-7; maybe TRBD1 (6 bases). The CDR3 covers 14 residues. The V end lost 4 bases, the J end lost 3 bases, and 13 bases lay between the germline ends. Germline V gene data show CDR1 as LGHDT and CDR2 as YNNKEL (reference sequence).

The CDR3 nucleotides read TGTGCCAGCAGCGCTCCGACTCCCTACGAGCAGTACTTC. Its protein product is CASSAPTPYEQYF. V usage is TRBV7-8 and J usage is TRBJ2-7; D remains ambiguous. Germline values: CDR1 SGHVS, CDR2 FQNEAQ. V was trimmed by 5 bases and J by 2 bases, leaving 10 bases between them. The CDR3 totals 13 residues.

V and J are TRBV5-6 and TRBJ2-1; D is uncertain. The CDR3 runs 13 residues. CDR1 is SGHDT and CDR2 is YYEEEE in the germline V gene. Trimming cost V 0 bases and J 15 bases, with 16 bases left between them. This chain's CDR3 is CASSLVQEISLFF. The CDR3, as DNA: TGTGCCAGCAGCTTGGTTCAGGAAATTAGTTTGTTCTTC.

The chain carries TRBV9 and TRBJ1-5, with D possibly being TRBD1 (5 bases). The CDR3 contains 13 residues. Trimming took 3 bases from V and 4 from J, leaving 8 bases between them. From germline, CDR1 is SGDLS and CDR2 YYNGEE. CDR3 nucleotides: TGTGCCAGCAGCGGGACACCTAATCAGCCCCAGCATTTT. Protein product: CASSGTPNQPQHF.

This clone was counted once. The chain joins TRBV5-1 to TRBJ2-2, with 8 bases identical to TRBD2. Germline CDR1 reads SGHRS; CDR2 reads YFSETQ. The CDR3 runs to 16 residues. V shed 0 bases and J 4 bases; nucleotides not matched to a gene: 5. The CDR3 nucleotides are TGCGCCAGCAGCTTGGCGGGTAGCGGGATCACCGGGGAGCTGTTTTTT. Translated, it gives CASSLAGSGITGELFF.

V is TRBV27 and J is TRBJ2-7; 10 bases align to TRBD1. V lost 3 bases, J lost 2 bases, and 4 bases stayed unmatched. This CDR3 contains 15 residues. Germline CDR1 reads MNHEY; CDR2 reads SMNVEV (reference sequence). The CDR3 here is CASSFRTGGAYEQYF. The CDR3 coding sequence is TGTGCCAGCAGTTTTCGGACAGGGGGAGCCTACGAGCAGTACTTC.